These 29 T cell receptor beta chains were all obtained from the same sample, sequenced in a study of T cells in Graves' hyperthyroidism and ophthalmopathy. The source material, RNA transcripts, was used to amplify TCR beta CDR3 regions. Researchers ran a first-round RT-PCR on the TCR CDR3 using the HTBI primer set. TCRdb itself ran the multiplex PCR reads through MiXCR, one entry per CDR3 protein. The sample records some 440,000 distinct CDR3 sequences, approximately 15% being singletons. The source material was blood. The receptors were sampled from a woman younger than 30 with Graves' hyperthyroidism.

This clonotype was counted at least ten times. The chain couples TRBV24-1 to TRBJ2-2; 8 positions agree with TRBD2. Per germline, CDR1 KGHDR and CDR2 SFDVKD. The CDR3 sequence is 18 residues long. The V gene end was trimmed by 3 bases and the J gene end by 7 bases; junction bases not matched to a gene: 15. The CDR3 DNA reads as TGTGCCACCAGTGATCGCCGGGGGGGCTCCCTTTACGGCGGGGAGCTGTTTTTT. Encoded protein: CATSDRRGGSLYGGELFF.

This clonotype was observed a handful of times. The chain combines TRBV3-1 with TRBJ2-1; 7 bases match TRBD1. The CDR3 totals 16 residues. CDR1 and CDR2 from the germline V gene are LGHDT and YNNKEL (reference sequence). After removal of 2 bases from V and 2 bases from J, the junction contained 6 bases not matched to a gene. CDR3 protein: CASSQRRTGPYNEQFF. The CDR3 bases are TGTGCCAGCAGCCAAAGACGGACAGGCCCCTACAATGAGCAGTTCTTC.

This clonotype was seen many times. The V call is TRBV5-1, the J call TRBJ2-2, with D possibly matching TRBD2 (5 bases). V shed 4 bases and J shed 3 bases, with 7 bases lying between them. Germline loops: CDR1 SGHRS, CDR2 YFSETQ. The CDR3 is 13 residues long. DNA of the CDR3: TGCGCCAGCAGCGTGGACTACACCGGGGAGCTGTTTTTT. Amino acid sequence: CASSVDYTGELFF.

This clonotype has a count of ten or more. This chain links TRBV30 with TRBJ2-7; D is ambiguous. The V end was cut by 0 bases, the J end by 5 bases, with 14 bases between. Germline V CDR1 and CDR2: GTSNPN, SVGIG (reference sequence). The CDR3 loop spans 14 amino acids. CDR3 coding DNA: TGTGCCTGGAGTGTTTGGTTGGCACACCACGAGCAGTACTTC. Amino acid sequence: CAWSVWLAHHEQYF. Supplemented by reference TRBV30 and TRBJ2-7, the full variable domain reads SQTIHQWPATLVQPVGSPLSLECTVEGTSNPNLYWYRQAAGRGLQLLFYSVGIGQISSEVPQNLSASRPQDRQFILSSKKLLLSDSGFYLCAWSVWLAHHEQYFGPGTRLTVT.

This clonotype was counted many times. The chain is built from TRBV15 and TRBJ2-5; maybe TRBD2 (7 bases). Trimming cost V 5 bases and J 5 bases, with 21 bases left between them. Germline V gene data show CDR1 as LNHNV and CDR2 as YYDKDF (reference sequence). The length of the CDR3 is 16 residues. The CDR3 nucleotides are TGTGCCACCAGCTCTAAGGAAGGGGGGGCAACGGAGACCCAGTACTTC. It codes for CATSSKEGGATETQYF.

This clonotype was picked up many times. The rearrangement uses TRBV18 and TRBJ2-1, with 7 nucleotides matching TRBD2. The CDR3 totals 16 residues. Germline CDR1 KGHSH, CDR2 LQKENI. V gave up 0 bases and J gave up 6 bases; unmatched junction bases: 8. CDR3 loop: CASSPPLSGTANEQFF. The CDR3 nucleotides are TGTGCCAGCTCACCACCGCTCAGCGGGACTGCCAATGAGCAGTTCTTC.

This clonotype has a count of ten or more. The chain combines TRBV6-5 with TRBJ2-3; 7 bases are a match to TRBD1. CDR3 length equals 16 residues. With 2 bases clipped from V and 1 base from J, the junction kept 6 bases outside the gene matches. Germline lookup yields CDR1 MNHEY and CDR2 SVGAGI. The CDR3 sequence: CASSYAPTGRTDTQYF. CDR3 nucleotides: TGTGCCAGCAGTTACGCCCCGACAGGGCGCACAGATACGCAGTATTTT.

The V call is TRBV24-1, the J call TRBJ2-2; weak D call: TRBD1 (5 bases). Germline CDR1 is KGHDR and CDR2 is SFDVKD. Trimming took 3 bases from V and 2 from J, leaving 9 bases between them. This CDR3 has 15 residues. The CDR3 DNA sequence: TGTGCCACCAGTGATCCCGACAGAAACACCGGGGAGCTGTTTTTT. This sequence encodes CATSDPDRNTGELFF.

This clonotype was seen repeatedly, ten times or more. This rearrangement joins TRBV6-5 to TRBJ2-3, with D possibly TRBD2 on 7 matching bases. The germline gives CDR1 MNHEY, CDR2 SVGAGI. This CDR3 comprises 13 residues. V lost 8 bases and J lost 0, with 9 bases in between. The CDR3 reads CASGGASTDTQYF. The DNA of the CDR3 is TGTGCCAGCGGGGGGGCTAGCACAGATACGCAGTATTTT.

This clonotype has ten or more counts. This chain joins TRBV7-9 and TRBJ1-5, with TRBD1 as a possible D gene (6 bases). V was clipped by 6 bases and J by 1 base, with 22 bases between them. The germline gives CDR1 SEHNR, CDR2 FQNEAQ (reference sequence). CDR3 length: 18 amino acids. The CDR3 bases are TGTGCCAGCAGTTGGGGATGGCCAGGGGATGGAAGCAATCAGCCCCAGCATTTT. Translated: CASSWGWPGDGSNQPQHF.

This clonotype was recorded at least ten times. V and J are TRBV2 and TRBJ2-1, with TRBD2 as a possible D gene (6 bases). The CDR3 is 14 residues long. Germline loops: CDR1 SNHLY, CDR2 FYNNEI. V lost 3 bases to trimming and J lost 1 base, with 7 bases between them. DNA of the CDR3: TGTGCCAGCAGTGACGGGAGATCCTACAATGAGCAGTTCTTC. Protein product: CASSDGRSYNEQFF.

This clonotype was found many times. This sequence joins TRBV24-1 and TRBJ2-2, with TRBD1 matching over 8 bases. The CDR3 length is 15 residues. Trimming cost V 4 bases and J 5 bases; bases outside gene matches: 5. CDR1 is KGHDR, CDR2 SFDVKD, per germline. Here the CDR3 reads CATSDRTGKTGELFF. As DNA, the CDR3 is TGTGCCACCAGTGACAGGACAGGGAAAACCGGGGAGCTGTTTTTT.

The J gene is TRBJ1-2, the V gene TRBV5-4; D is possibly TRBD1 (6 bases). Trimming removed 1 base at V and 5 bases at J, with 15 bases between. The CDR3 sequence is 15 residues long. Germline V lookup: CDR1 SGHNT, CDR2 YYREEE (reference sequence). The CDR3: CASSLQRGGKYGYTF. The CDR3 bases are TGTGCCAGCAGCTTGCAGAGGGGGGGCAAATATGGCTACACCTTC.

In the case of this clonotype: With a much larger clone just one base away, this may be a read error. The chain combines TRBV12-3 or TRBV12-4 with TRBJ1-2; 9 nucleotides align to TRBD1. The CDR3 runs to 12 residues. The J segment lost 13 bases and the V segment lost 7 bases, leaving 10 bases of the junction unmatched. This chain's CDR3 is CASKRDRDPPTF. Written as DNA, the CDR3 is TGTGCCAGCAAACGGGACAGGGATCCTCCCACCTTC.

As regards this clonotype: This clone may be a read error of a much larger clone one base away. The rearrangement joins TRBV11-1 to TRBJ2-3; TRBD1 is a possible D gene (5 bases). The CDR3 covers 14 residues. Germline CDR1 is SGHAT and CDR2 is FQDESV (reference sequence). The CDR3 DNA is TGTGCCAGCGGCTTGGCAGGGATGGCAGATACGCAGTATTTT. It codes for CASGLAGMADTQYF.

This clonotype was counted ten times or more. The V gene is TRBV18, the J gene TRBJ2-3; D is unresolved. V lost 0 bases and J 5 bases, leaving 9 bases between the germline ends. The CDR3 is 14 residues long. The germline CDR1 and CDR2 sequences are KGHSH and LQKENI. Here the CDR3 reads CASSPPSRRDTQYF. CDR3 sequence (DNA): TGTGCCAGCTCACCACCTAGCCGTAGAGATACGCAGTATTTT.

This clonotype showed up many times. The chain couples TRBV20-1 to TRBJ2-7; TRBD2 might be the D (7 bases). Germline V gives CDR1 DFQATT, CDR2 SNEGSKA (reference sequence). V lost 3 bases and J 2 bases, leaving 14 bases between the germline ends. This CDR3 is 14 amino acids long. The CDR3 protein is CSARSGGAAYEQYF. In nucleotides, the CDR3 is TGCAGTGCTAGGAGTGGGGGGGCCGCCTACGAGCAGTACTTC.

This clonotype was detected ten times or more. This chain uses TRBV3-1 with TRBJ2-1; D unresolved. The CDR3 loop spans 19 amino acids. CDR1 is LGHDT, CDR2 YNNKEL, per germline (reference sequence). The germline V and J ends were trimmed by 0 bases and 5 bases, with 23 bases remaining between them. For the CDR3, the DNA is TGTGCCAGCAGCCAAGACGCCACAGTCCGGCCTTGGATGCACAATGAGCAGTTCTTC. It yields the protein CASSQDATVRPWMHNEQFF.

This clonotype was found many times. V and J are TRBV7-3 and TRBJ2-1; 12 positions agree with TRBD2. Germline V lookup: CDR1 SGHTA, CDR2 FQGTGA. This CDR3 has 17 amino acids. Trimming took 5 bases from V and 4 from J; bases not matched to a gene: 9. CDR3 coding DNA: TGTGCCAGCAGCCCCCTCGGCGGACTAGCGGGGTACAATGAGCAGTTCTTC. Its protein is CASSPLGGLAGYNEQFF.

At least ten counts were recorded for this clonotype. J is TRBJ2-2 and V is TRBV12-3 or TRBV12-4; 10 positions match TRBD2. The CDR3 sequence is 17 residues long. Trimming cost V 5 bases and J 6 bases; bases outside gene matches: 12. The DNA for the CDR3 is TGTGCCAGCAGTGAGAACGTCGGGACTAGCGAGGCCGGGGAGCTGTTTTTT. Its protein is CASSENVGTSEAGELFF.

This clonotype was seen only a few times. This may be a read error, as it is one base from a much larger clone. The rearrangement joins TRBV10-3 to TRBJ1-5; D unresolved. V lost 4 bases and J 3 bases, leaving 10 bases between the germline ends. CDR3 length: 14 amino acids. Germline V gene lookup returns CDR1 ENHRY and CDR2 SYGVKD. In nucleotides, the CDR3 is TGTGCCATCAGTGGGGAACAGACCAATCAGCCCCAGCATTTT. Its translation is CAISGEQTNQPQHF.

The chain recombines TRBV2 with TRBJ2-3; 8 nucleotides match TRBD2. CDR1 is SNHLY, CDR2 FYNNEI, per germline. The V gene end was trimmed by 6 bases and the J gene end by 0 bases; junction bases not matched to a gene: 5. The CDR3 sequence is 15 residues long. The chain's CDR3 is CASRHAGGSTDTQYF. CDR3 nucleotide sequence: TGTGCCAGCAGACACGCGGGGGGTAGCACAGATACGCAGTATTTT.

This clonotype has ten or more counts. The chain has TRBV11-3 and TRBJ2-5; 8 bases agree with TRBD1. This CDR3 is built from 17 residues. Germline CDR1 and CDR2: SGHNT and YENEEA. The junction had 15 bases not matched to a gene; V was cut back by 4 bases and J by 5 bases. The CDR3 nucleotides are TGTGCCAGCAGCTCCCACGGGACAGGAAAGTTAACGGAGACCCAGTACTTC. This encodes CASSSHGTGKLTETQYF.

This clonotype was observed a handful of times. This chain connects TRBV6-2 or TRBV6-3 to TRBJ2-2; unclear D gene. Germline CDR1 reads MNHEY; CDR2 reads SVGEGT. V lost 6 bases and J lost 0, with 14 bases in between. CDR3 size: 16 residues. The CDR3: CASSPYGSTNTGELFF. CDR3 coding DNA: TGTGCCAGCAGCCCTTACGGAAGTACGAACACCGGGGAGCTGTTTTTT.

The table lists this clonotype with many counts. The CDR3 region has the DNA TGTGCCAGCAGTGCCCCGGCAGATACGCAGTATTTT. Its translation is CASSAPADTQYF. The rearrangement uses TRBV2 and TRBJ2-3; D gene unclear. The CDR3 extends over 12 amino acids. Germline CDR1 and CDR2: SNHLY and FYNNEI. V lost 4 bases and J lost 4, with 6 bases in between.

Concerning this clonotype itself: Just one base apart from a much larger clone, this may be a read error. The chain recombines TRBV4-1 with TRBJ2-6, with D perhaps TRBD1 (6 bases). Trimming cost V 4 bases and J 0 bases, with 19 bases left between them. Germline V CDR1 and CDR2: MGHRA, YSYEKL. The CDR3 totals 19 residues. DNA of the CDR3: TGCGCCAGCAGCCCCCCAGGGGAGCGTACTATCTCTGGGGCCAACGTCCTGACTTTC. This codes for CASSPPGERTISGANVLTF.

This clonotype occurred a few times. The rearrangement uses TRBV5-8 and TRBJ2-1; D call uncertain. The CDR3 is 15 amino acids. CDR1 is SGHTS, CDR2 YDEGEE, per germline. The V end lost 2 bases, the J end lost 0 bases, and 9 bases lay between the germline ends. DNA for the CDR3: TGTGCCAGCAGCTTCATTAAAGTCTCCTACAATGAGCAGTTCTTC. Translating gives CASSFIKVSYNEQFF.

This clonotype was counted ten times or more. The CDR3 spells CASSLVSPGTGITDTQYF. The CDR3 nucleotides read TGTGCCAGCAGCTTAGTATCCCCCGGGACAGGGATCACAGATACGCAGTATTTT. This rearrangement joins TRBV11-2 to TRBJ2-3; 9 positions match TRBD1. This CDR3 is built from 18 residues. CDR1 SGHAT and CDR2 FQNNGV come from the germline V gene. The V and J ends lost 1 base and 2 bases, in that order; junction bases with no gene match: 10. Combining the CDR3 with reference TRBV11-2 and TRBJ2-3 gives the whole variable domain EAGVAQSPRYKIIEKRQSVAFWCNPISGHATLYWYQQILGQGPKLLIQFQNNGVVDDSQLPKDRFSAERLKGVDSTLKIQPAKLEDSAVYLCASSLVSPGTGITDTQYFGPGTRLTVL.

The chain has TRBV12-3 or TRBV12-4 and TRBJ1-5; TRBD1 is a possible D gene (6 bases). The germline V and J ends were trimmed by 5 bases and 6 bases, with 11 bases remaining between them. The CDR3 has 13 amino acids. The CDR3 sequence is CASSQGWGQPQHF. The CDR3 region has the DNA TGTGCCAGCAGTCAGGGGTGGGGTCAGCCCCAGCATTTT.